The sequence of this T cell receptor (beta chain) was determined in a study of T cell changes during pregnancy in multiple sclerosis. Measured with immunoSEQ multiplex PCR; TCRdb has only the in-frame clones, and not every one. The sample includes approximately 60,000 clones, around 94% seen only once; the top ten take 3.5%. Trimming removed 0 bases from V and 0 bases from J, with 12 bases in between. The length of the CDR3 is 17 residues. Germline V lookup: CDR1 SGDLS, CDR2 YYNGEE. The chain recombines TRBV9 with TRBJ1-4, with a tentative D call TRBD1 (6 bases). The sequencing used CD8+ T cells from peripheral blood mononuclear cells, collected in the third trimester of pregnancy. This TCR was recovered from a female donor with multiple sclerosis, enrolled in a pregnancy study. The CDR3 DNA reads TGTGCCAGCAGCGTAGACGGCAGGGGTGCAACTAATGAAAAACTGTTTTTT. Translated: CASSVDGRGATNEKLFF.